Listed here is a single T cell receptor beta chain. Other DNA sequences in this sample translate to the same CDR3. This sample is part of a study of shared clonotypes between healthy human individuals. The V gene's germline CDR1 is SQVTM and CDR2 ANQGSEA. Trimming took 6 bases from V and 1 from J, leaving 10 bases between them. The CDR3 extends over 13 amino acids. The method was immunoSEQ multiplex PCR; TCRdb's version includes in-frame clones alone and lacks a portion of them. The sample has approximately 810,000 clones; around 92% are singletons. Naivety among CD8 cells was defined by CD45RO negativity and positive CCR7 selection, thereby excluding terminally differentiated effector memory CD45RA+ cells.

Sequencing was done on a sample of naive CD8+ T cells sorted from blood. This rearrangement joins TRBV29-1 to TRBJ1-3; D possibly corresponds to TRBD1 (5 bases). The sequence derives from a man aged 25 to 45 in good health. The CDR3 nucleotides read TGCAGCGTGGAGGGGTCTTCTGGAAACACCATATATTTT. Translation: CSVEGSSGNTIYF.